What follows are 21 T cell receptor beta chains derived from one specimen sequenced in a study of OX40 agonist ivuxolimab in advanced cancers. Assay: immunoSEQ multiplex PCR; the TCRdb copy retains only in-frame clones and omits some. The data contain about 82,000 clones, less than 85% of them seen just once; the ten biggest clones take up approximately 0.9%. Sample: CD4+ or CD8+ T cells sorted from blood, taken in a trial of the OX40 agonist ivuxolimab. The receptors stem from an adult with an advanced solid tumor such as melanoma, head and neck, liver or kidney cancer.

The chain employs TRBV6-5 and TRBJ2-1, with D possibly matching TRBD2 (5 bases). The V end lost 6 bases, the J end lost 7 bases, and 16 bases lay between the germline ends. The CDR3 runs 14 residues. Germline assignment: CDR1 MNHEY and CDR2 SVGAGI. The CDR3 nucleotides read TGTGCCAGCAGAGAAGTTACGCGCGGGAATGAGCAGTTCTTC. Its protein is CASREVTRGNEQFF.

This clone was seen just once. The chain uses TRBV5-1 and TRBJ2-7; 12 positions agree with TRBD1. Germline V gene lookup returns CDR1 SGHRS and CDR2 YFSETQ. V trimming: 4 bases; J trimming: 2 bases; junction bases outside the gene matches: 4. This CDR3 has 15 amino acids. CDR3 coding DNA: TGCGCCAGCAGCGCCGGGACAGGGGGCCCCTACGAGCAGTACTTC. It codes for CASSAGTGGPYEQYF.

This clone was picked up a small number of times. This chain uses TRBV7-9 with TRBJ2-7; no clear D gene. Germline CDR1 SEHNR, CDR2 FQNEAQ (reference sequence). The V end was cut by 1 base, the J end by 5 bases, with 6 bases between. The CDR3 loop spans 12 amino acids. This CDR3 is CASSLVLNEQYF. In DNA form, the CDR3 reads TGTGCCAGCAGCTTAGTTCTTAACGAGCAGTACTTC.

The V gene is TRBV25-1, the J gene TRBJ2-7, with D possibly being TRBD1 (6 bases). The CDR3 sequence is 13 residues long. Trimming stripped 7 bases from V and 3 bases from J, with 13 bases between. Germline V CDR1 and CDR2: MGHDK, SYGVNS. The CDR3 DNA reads TGTGCCAGCACCGGACAGATCAGCTACGAGCAGTACTTC. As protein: CASTGQISYEQYF.

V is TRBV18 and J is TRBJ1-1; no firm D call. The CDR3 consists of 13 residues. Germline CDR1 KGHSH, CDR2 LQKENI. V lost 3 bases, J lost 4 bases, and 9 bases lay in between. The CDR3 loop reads CASSPSRVTEAFF. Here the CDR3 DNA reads TGTGCCAGCTCACCCAGTAGGGTCACTGAAGCTTTCTTT.

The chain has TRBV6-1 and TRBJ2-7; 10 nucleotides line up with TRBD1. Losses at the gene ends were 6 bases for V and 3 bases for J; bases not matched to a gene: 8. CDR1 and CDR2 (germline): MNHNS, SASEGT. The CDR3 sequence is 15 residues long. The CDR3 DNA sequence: TGTGCCAGCAGAGACGGGACAGGGGAACACTACGAGCAGTACTTC. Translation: CASRDGTGEHYEQYF.

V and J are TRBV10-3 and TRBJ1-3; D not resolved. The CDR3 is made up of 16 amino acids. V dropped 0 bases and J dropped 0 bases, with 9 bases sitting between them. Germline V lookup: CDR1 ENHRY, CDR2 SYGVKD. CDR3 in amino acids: CAISESYGFSGNTIYF. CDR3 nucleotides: TGTGCCATCAGTGAGTCTTACGGATTCTCTGGAAACACCATATATTTT.

The CDR3 is CASSPGTVYSGNTIYF. For the CDR3, the DNA is TGTGCCAGTAGTCCCGGGACAGTTTACTCTGGAAACACCATATATTTT. V and J are TRBV19 and TRBJ1-3; 7 bases fit TRBD1. The germline CDR1 and CDR2 sequences are LNHDA and SQIVND (reference sequence). CDR3 size: 16 residues. Losses at the gene ends were 5 bases for V and 0 bases for J; bases not matched to a gene: 7.

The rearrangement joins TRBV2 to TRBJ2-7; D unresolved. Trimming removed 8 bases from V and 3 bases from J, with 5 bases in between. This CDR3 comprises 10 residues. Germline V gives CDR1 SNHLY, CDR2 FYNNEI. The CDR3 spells CASQNYEQYF. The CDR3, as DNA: TGTGCCAGCCAGAACTACGAGCAGTACTTC.

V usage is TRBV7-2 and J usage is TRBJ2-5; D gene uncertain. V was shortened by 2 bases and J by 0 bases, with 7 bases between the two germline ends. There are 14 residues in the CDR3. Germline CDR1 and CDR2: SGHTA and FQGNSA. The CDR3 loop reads CASSLWADQETQYF. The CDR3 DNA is TGTGCCAGCAGCTTATGGGCCGACCAAGAGACCCAGTACTTC.

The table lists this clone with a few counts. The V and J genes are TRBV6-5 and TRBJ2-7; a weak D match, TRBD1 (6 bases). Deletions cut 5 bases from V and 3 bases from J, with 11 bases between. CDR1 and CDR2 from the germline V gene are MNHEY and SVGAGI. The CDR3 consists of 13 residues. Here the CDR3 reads CASSPGTHYEQYF. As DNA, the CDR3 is TGTGCCAGCAGTCCCGGGACACACTACGAGCAGTACTTC.

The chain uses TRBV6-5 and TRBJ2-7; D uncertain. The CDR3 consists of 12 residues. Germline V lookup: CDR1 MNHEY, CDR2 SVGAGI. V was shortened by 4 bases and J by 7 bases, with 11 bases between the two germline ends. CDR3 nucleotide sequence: TGTGCCAGCAGTTCTTTCTCCGGGGAGCAGTACTTC. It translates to CASSSFSGEQYF.

The CDR3 sequence: CASSPPRQGATDYGYTF. The CDR3 DNA follows: TGTGCCAGCTCACCGCCCCGACAGGGGGCTACGGACTATGGCTACACCTTC. V gene TRBV18 combines with J gene TRBJ1-2; 10 nucleotides align to TRBD1. Trimming at V came to 3 bases and at J to 3 bases, leaving 10 bases not matched to a gene. Germline V lookup: CDR1 KGHSH, CDR2 LQKENI. This CDR3 contains 17 residues.

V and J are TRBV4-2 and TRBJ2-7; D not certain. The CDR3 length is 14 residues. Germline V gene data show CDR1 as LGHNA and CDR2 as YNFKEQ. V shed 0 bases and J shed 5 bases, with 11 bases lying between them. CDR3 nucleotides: TGTGCCAGCAGCCAAGAAATCCAGCCGAACGAGCAGTACTTC. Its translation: CASSQEIQPNEQYF.

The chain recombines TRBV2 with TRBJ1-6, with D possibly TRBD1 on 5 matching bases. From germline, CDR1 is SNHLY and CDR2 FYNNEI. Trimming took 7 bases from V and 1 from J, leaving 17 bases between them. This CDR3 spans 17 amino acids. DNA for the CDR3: TGTGCCAGCAAGGAGGGCAGGGTGAGTTCCTATAATTCACCCCTCCACTTT. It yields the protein CASKEGRVSSYNSPLHF.

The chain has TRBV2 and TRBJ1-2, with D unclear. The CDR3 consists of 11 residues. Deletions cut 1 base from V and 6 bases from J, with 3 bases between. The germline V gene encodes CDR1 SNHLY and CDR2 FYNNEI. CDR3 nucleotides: TGTGCCAGCAGTGAAGTACATGGCTACACCTTC. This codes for CASSEVHGYTF.

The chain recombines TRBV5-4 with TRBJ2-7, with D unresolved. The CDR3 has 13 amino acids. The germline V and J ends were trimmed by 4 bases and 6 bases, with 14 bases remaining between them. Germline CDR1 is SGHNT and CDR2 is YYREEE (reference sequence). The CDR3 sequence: CASSPVDTGEQYF. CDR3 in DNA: TGTGCCAGCAGCCCCGTCGATACGGGCGAGCAGTACTTC.

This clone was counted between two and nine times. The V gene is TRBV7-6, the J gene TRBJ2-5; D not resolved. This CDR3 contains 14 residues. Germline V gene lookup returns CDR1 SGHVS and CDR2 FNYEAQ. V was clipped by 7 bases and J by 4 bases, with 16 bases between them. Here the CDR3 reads CASTPDGFGETQYF. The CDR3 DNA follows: TGTGCCAGCACCCCCGACGGGTTCGGAGAGACCCAGTACTTC.

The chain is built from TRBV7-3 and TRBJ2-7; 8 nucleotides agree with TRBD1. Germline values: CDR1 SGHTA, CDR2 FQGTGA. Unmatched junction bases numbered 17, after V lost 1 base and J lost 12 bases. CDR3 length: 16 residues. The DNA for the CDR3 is TGTGCCAGCAGCTTAAAGGTGCGGACAGGGCATTCAGTTGGGTACTTC. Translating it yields CASSLKVRTGHSVGYF.

In nucleotides, the CDR3 is TGTGCCAGCAGCTTAGCACAGGCTTCAGATACGCAGTATTTT. This gives the protein CASSLAQASDTQYF. This chain uses TRBV7-9 with TRBJ2-3; TRBD1 is a possible D gene (5 bases). The CDR3 totals 14 residues. Between the trimmed V and J ends, which lost 0 bases and 4 bases, there was a span of 8 bases. Germline assignment: CDR1 SEHNR and CDR2 FQNEAQ (reference sequence).

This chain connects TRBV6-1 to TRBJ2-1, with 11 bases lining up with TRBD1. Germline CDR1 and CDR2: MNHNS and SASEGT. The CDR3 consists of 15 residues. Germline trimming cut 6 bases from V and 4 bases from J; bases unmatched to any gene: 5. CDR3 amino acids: CASRDRGLGYNEQFF. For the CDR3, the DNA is TGTGCCAGCAGGGACAGGGGGCTGGGGTACAATGAGCAGTTCTTC.